This TCR beta chain was recovered during a study of blood T cell repertoires in COVID-19. Study overall: Acute and convalescent COVID-19 samples came from the United States, Italy and Spain.

The authors' processing: Researchers report that nucleated cell counts were estimated from reference gene primer amplification. TCRdb's copy holds only in-frame clones and misses some; the assay was immunoSEQ multiplex PCR. V and J calls and clone size are those listed in that table; D and trimming were worked out from the DNA. The sample includes 35,000 to 45,000 clones, roughly 80% seen only once; the top ten take 5% to 7%. J gave up 5 bases and V 7 bases, and 5 bases lay outside the gene matches. Germline V gene data show CDR1 as LGHNT and CDR2 as FRNRAP. This CDR3 is built from 13 residues. This chain joins TRBV12-5 and TRBJ1-3; 7 bases line up with TRBD1. The sequence came from a man aged 50 or older with active COVID-19. The sequenced material came from peripheral blood. The CDR3 sequence: CASAQGGRNTIYF. For the CDR3, the DNA is TGTGCTAGTGCCCAGGGGGGAAGAAACACCATATATTTT.